This section outlines one TCR beta chain sequence together with its context. Repertoires were generated with immunoSEQ multiplex PCR, while TCRdb's copy carries only in-frame clones and drops some. The repertoire includes 13,000 to 15,000 clones, roughly four fifths of them detected once, and around 12% sits in the top ten. This specimen belongs to a study of technical replicates of blood from a handful of donors. The V segment lost 3 bases and the J segment 2 bases; nucleotides outside the gene matches: 4. The CDR3 consists of 14 residues. Germline loops: CDR1 KGHSH, CDR2 LQKENI. Source material: PBMCs. The receptor was derived from a human donor in good health. This chain connects TRBV18 to TRBJ2-7; 7 bases match TRBD1. The DNA for the CDR3 is TGTGCCAGCTCACCCCCGGGACAGCCCTACGAGCAGTACTTC. As protein: CASSPPGQPYEQYF.